This T cell receptor beta chain was found in a study of blood T cell repertoires in COVID-19. Across the whole study: The United States, Italy and Spain supplied acute and convalescent COVID-19 samples.

V lost 5 bases and J lost 13, with 12 bases in between. CDR1 is SEHNR and CDR2 is FQNEAQ in the germline V gene (reference sequence). The CDR3 sequence is 12 residues long. Generated by immunoSEQ multiplex PCR, the TCRdb table keeps only in-frame clones and is missing some. The sample yields around 170,000 clones, roughly four fifths seen once. Specimen: peripheral blood. The chain employs TRBV7-9 and TRBJ1-6; D is undetermined. The TCR was taken from a woman in her 40s with acute or convalescent COVID-19. The CDR3 DNA reads as TGTGCCAGCAGCGCGGCCGGGGTTCCCCTCCACTTT. Translated, it gives CASSAAGVPLHF.